This TCR beta chain was sequenced in a study of blood T cell repertoires in COVID-19. The overall study: Sites in the United States, Italy and Spain provided acute and convalescent COVID-19 samples.

From germline, CDR1 is SGHNT and CDR2 YYREEE (reference sequence). The length of the CDR3 is 12 residues. Trimming removed 7 bases at V and 1 base at J, with 6 bases between. Assay: immunoSEQ multiplex PCR; the TCRdb copy retains only in-frame clones and omits some. The sample holds 110,000 to 150,000 clones, about 80% seen once. This TCR was recovered from a man aged 50-59 years who had recovered from COVID-19. The rearrangement links TRBV5-4 to TRBJ2-1, with D tentatively TRBD2 (5 bases). Sequenced input: PBMCs or T cells enriched from blood (not recorded which). CDR3 residues: CASRGSYNEQFF. CDR3 in DNA: TGTGCCAGCCGGGGTTCCTACAATGAGCAGTTCTTC.